A single sample is the source of the 12 T cell receptor beta chains below, sequenced in a study of shared clonotypes between healthy human individuals. In the naive CD8 group, cells lacked CD45RO and were positively selected for CCR7, so terminally differentiated effector memory CD45RA+ cells were left out. The assay was immunoSEQ multiplex PCR, and TCRdb's table has in-frame clones only and misses some. This table holds more than 550,000 clones, about 91% found once. The sample consisted of naive CD8+ T cells sorted from blood. The receptors shown here come from a man aged 25 to 40 in good health.

The CDR3 coding sequence is TGCGCCAGCTCTGCCAGGGCTTTGACTAAGAGCTCCTACAATGAGCAGTTCTTC. It encodes CASSARALTKSSYNEQFF. V and J are TRBV10-1 and TRBJ2-1; D may match TRBD1 or TRBD2 (5 bases each). The germline CDR1 and CDR2 sequences are WNHNN and SYGVQD (reference sequence). Between the trimmed V and J ends, which lost 8 bases and 0 bases, there was a span of 23 bases. The CDR3 totals 18 residues.

This clone was detected only a few times. The chain recombines TRBV10-2 with TRBJ2-1; TRBD2 matches 8 bases. Germline V gene lookup returns CDR1 WSHSY and CDR2 SAAADI. The CDR3 loop spans 14 amino acids. Germline trimming cut 7 bases from V and 5 bases from J; bases unmatched to any gene: 7. This chain's CDR3 is CASIGAGVDNEQFF. The CDR3 DNA reads as TGCGCCAGCATCGGAGCGGGAGTAGACAATGAGCAGTTCTTC.

The chain is built from TRBV27 and TRBJ2-1; D ambiguous. The CDR3 is 11 residues long. V was shortened by 4 bases and J by 7 bases, with 5 bases between the two germline ends. Germline lookup yields CDR1 MNHEY and CDR2 SMNVEV (reference sequence). Here the CDR3 reads CASSYGNEQFF. Written as DNA, the CDR3 is TGTGCCAGCAGTTACGGGAATGAGCAGTTCTTC.

This sequence joins TRBV27 and TRBJ2-7; D not certain. Trimming removed 2 bases at V and 5 bases at J, with 1 base between. The CDR3 sequence is 10 residues long. Per the germline V gene, CDR1 is MNHEY and CDR2 is SMNVEV (reference sequence). The CDR3, as DNA: TGTGCCAGCAGTTTACACGAGCAGTACTTC. Amino acid sequence: CASSLHEQYF.

The V call is TRBV11-2, the J call TRBJ1-2; 10 positions match TRBD1. The CDR3 has 19 amino acids. Trimming cost V 1 base and J 2 bases; bases outside gene matches: 13. Germline V gene lookup returns CDR1 SGHAT and CDR2 FQNNGV. The CDR3 reads CASSLGTVSGQGMNYGYTF. DNA of the CDR3: TGTGCCAGCAGCTTAGGCACCGTTTCGGGACAGGGGATGAACTATGGCTACACCTTC.

For the CDR3, the DNA is TGTGCCAGCAGTGGTCGATTTCAGGGGCTAGGGGATACGCAGTATTTT. Translating it yields CASSGRFQGLGDTQYF. The chain carries TRBV28 and TRBJ2-3; TRBD1 is a possible D gene (6 bases). Germline V gene sequence: CDR1 MDHEN, CDR2 SYDVKM. The V and J ends lost 5 bases and 6 bases respectively, with 21 bases between them. The length of the CDR3 is 16 residues.

In this sample, this clone turned up a few times. This CDR3 is also generated by other DNA sequences in the sample. The chain joins TRBV27 to TRBJ2-7, with TRBD2 identical over 7 bases. Unmatched junction bases numbered 1, after V lost 0 bases and J lost 5 bases. The CDR3 contains 13 residues. From germline, CDR1 is MNHEY and CDR2 SMNVEV (reference sequence). The CDR3 is CASSLSAGNEQYF. The CDR3 coding sequence is TGTGCCAGCAGTTTATCAGCGGGGAACGAGCAGTACTTC.

To note about this clone: This same CDR3 is encoded by further DNA sequences in the sample. V gene TRBV7-9 combines with J gene TRBJ2-1; 14 bases fit TRBD2. Unmatched junction bases numbered 3, after V lost 5 bases and J lost 6 bases. The CDR3 spans 15 residues. The germline V gene encodes CDR1 SEHNR and CDR2 FQNEAQ (reference sequence). CDR3 protein: CASSPGTSGSNEQFF. CDR3 coding DNA: TGTGCCAGCAGCCCGGGGACTAGCGGGAGCAATGAGCAGTTCTTC. The full variable domain, its missing parts supplied by reference TRBV7-9 and TRBJ2-1, is DTGVSQNPRHKITKRGQNVTFRCDPISEHNRLYWYRQTLGQGPEFLTYFQNEAQLEKSRLLSDRFSAERPKGSFSTLEIQRTEQGDSAMYLCASSPGTSGSNEQFFGPGTRLTVL.

The chain has TRBV5-1 and TRBJ1-2; the D is unclear. In germline, CDR1 is SGHRS, CDR2 YFSETQ. V was pared by 4 bases and J by 5 bases, with 15 bases between. This CDR3 spans 14 amino acids. CDR3: CASSDMDGPYGYTF. The CDR3 DNA follows: TGCGCCAGCAGCGATATGGACGGACCTTATGGCTACACCTTC.

The chain links TRBV4-3 to TRBJ2-7; the D gene is possibly TRBD1 (5 bases). The CDR3 contains 16 residues. Looked up from germline, CDR1 is LGHNA and CDR2 is YSLEER. The ends were cut back, 4 bases at V and 4 bases at J, with 20 bases in the middle. The CDR3 bases are TGCGCCAGCAGCCCCTACCCCGAACAGGCCGGATACGAGCAGTACTTC. It codes for CASSPYPEQAGYEQYF.

In this sample, this clone turned up many times. Distinct nucleotide sequences in the sample also encode this CDR3. CDR3 protein: CASSSTAYEQYF. The DNA of the CDR3 is TGTGCCAGCAGTTCAACAGCGTACGAGCAGTACTTC. The chain couples TRBV28 to TRBJ2-7, with D hard to call. The CDR3 is 12 residues long. CDR1 is MDHEN and CDR2 is SYDVKM in the germline V gene. V lost 4 bases and J 4 bases, leaving 8 bases between the germline ends.

The chain has TRBV7-2 and TRBJ2-7; TRBD1 matches at 9 bases. The V gene end was trimmed by 0 bases and the J gene end by 5 bases; junction bases not matched to a gene: 2. CDR3 length equals 14 residues. Germline V CDR1 and CDR2: SGHTA, FQGNSA. This CDR3 is CASSLARDRDEQYF. The CDR3, as DNA: TGTGCCAGCAGCTTAGCGCGGGACAGGGACGAGCAGTACTTC.